These 11 T cell receptor beta chains came from one sample sequenced in a study of T cell changes during pregnancy in multiple sclerosis (dated by TCRdb to the late 2010s). Library preparation employed the immunoSEQ multiplex PCR assay. TCRdb provides this immuneACCESS table in a form limited to in-frame rearrangements. Some clones are lacking; in checked studies, under half of them reflect an unresolved V gene, and why the rest are absent is not known. The sample has about 56,000 clones on record, 70% to 90% of them singletons. The ten largest clones represent over 1.5% of the sample. This specimen was peripheral blood, taken after pregnancy. These receptors all come from a female donor with multiple sclerosis, enrolled in a pregnancy study.

The chain has TRBV29-1 and TRBJ2-5; 8 nucleotides line up with TRBD1. CDR1 is SQVTM, CDR2 ANQGSEA, per germline. V dropped 3 bases and J dropped 4; count of bases not matched to a gene: 1. The CDR3 extends over 12 amino acids. The CDR3: CSVEDRAETQYF. The DNA for the CDR3 is TGCAGCGTTGAGGACAGGGCAGAGACCCAGTACTTC. Full variable domain (rest looked up from reference TRBV29-1 and TRBJ2-5): SAVISQKPSRDICQRGTSLTIQCQVDSQVTMMFWYRQQPGQSLTLIATANQGSEATYESGFVIDKFPISRPNLTFSTLTVSNMSPEDSSIYLCSVEDRAETQYFGPGTRLLVL.

V and J are TRBV5-4 and TRBJ1-1; 8 positions match TRBD1. This CDR3 has 17 residues. Germline CDR1 is SGHNT and CDR2 is YYREEE (reference sequence). The trim removed 2 bases at V and 0 bases at J, leaving 9 bases unmatched. The CDR3 loop reads CASSFAGTGDMNTEAFF. DNA for the CDR3: TGTGCCAGCAGCTTTGCCGGGACAGGAGATATGAACACTGAAGCTTTCTTT.

This clone came up a few times. DNA for the CDR3: TGTGCCAGCAGCTTCACGAAACTACCGGGACTAGCGGCCGATGAGCAGTTCTTC. Its translation: CASSFTKLPGLAADEQFF. This chain connects TRBV11-2 to TRBJ2-1; 11 positions agree with TRBD2. There are 18 residues in the CDR3. Germline values: CDR1 SGHAT, CDR2 FQNNGV. With V trimmed by 3 bases and J by 8 bases, 15 bases remained unmatched.

This clone was observed a few times. J is TRBJ2-2 and V is TRBV9, with D unresolved. The CDR3 spans 14 residues. Germline V CDR1 and CDR2: SGDLS, YYNGEE. V lost 0 bases to trimming and J lost 5 bases, with 8 bases between them. CDR3 nucleotides: TGTGCCAGCAGCGTAGCTACGGTAACCGGGGAGCTGTTTTTT. Protein sequence: CASSVATVTGELFF.

The V gene is TRBV30, the J gene TRBJ2-7; 8 bases agree with TRBD1. The ends lost 0 bases at V and 1 base at J; junction bases unmatched: 5. The CDR3 has 15 amino acids. Germline V lookup: CDR1 GTSNPN, CDR2 SVGIG (reference sequence). CDR3 in amino acids: CAWSVLGQGSYEQYF. CDR3 DNA sequence: TGTGCCTGGAGTGTACTTGGACAGGGTTCCTACGAGCAGTACTTC.

This chain links TRBV15 with TRBJ2-1; D possibly corresponds to TRBD1 (6 bases). CDR3 length: 17 amino acids. Germline values: CDR1 LNHNV, CDR2 YYDKDF (reference sequence). The V end lost 1 base, the J end lost 3 bases, and 16 bases lay between the germline ends. Here the CDR3 DNA reads TGTGCCACCAGCAGAGGGGGATCGGCAGGGGTCTACAATGAGCAGTTCTTC. Translating it yields CATSRGGSAGVYNEQFF.

A single count supports this clone. V usage is TRBV7-6 and J usage is TRBJ2-7; 12 nucleotides match TRBD2. CDR1 and CDR2 from the germline V gene are SGHVS and FNYEAQ. The CDR3 is 15 residues long. J lost 7 bases, V lost 4 bases, and 8 bases had no gene match. CDR3: CASSSRLAGVEEQYF. As DNA, the CDR3 is TGTGCCAGCAGCTCCAGACTAGCGGGGGTCGAAGAGCAGTACTTC.

The count of this clone is one. J is TRBJ2-2 and V is TRBV4-3, with 10 positions matching TRBD2. With 1 base clipped from V and 6 bases from J, the junction kept 5 bases outside the gene matches. The CDR3 spans 16 residues. From germline, CDR1 is LGHNA and CDR2 YSLEER. The CDR3 bases are TGCGCCAGCAGCCAAGCCCCCAGCGGGGGGGCCGGGGAGCTGTTTTTT. Its translation: CASSQAPSGGAGELFF.

This clone was seen a single time. This chain connects TRBV7-9 to TRBJ1-4; D is unresolved. The length of the CDR3 is 14 residues. Between the trimmed V and J ends, which lost 3 bases and 0 bases, there was a span of 5 bases. Germline lookup yields CDR1 SEHNR and CDR2 FQNEAQ (reference sequence). The CDR3 here is CASSFSSTNEKLFF. CDR3 in DNA: TGTGCCAGCAGCTTCTCTTCAACTAATGAAAAACTGTTTTTT.

The V call is TRBV11-2, the J call TRBJ2-7; D is perhaps TRBD1 (5 bases). Germline V gives CDR1 SGHAT, CDR2 FQNNGV. The V end was cut by 4 bases, the J end by 7 bases, with 17 bases between. The CDR3 runs to 14 residues. The CDR3 is CASSSPDRPWEQYF. The CDR3 nucleotides read TGTGCCAGCAGCTCACCCGACAGACCCTGGGAGCAGTACTTC.

Many counts were recorded for this clone. The chain links TRBV6-5 to TRBJ2-3; 13 positions agree with TRBD2. Germline CDR1 reads MNHEY; CDR2 reads SVGAGI. V was clipped by 4 bases and J by 6 bases; unmatched bases: 4. CDR3 length: 15 amino acids. CDR3 loop: CASSSGLAGVDTQYF. The CDR3 region has the DNA TGTGCCAGCAGTTCAGGACTAGCGGGGGTTGATACGCAGTATTTT.